Below, 3 T cell receptor beta chains from the same sample are listed, as sequenced in a study of CD4+ T cells in melanoma (dated 2022 in TCRdb). Libraries were prepared through the immunoSEQ multiplex PCR assay. Not all clones reach the TCRdb copy of this immuneACCESS table, which keeps in-frame sequences only. Checked studies attribute under half of the gap to unresolved V genes and leave the rest unexplained. This sample is represented by 12,000 to 15,000 clones; 68% of them were singletons. About 18% of the sample is taken by the ten largest. Sequencing used cells from a culture (not recorded whether cultured in vitro). The receptors originated from a human donor with melanoma.

The rearrangement links TRBV6-5 to TRBJ1-2; D unresolved. The CDR3 is 14 residues long. V was pared by 6 bases and J by 5 bases, with 16 bases between. Germline assignment: CDR1 MNHEY and CDR2 SVGAGI. The CDR3 DNA reads TGTGCCAGCAGCTTGGTGGAGGGTTTGTATGGCTACACCTTC. It codes for CASSLVEGLYGYTF.

This clone has only one observation. V and J are TRBV30 and TRBJ2-6; D gene uncertain. CDR3 length: 15 amino acids. V was shortened by 0 bases and J by 0 bases, with 6 bases between the two germline ends. Germline CDR1 reads GTSNPN; CDR2 reads SVGIG (reference sequence). CDR3 bases: TGTGCCTGGAGTGTGGGTTTCTCTGGGGCCAACGTCCTGACTTTC. This gives the protein CAWSVGFSGANVLTF.

V and J are TRBV5-1 and TRBJ2-5, with D hard to call. The CDR3 sequence is 14 residues long. Trimming pared 5 bases from V and 2 bases from J, leaving 13 bases between. Germline CDR1 reads SGHRS; CDR2 reads YFSETQ. CDR3 DNA: TGCGCCAGCAGATCAATTATGACTCAAGAGACCCAGTACTTC. It specifies CASRSIMTQETQYF.